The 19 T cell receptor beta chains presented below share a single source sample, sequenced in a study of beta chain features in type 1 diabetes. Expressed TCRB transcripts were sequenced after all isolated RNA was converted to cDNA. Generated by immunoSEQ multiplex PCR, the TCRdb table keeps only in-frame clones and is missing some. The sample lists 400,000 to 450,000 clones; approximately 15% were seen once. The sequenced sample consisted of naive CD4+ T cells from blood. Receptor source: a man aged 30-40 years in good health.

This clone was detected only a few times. The CDR3 region has the DNA TGCGCCAGCAGCCAAGCCCTCCATCCTAGCGACTCCTACGAGCAGTACGTC. This encodes CASSQALHPSDSYEQYV. The chain recombines TRBV4-1 with TRBJ2-7, with D tentatively TRBD2 (6 bases). Deletions cut 1 base from V and 0 bases from J, with 16 bases between. Germline CDR1 and CDR2: MGHRA and YSYEKL. The CDR3 covers 17 residues.

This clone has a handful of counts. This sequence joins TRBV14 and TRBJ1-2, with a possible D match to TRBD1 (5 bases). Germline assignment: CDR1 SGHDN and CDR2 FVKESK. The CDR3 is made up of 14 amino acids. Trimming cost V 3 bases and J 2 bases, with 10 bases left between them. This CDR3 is CASSHLGPNYGYTF. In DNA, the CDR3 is TGTGCCAGCAGCCACCTGGGGCCCAACTATGGCTACACCTTC.

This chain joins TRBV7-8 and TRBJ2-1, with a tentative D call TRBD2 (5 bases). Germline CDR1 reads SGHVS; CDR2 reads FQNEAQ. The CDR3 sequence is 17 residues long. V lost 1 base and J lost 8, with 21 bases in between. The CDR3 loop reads CASSLGWLRTQRDEQFF. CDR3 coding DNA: TGTGCCAGCAGCTTAGGGTGGCTGCGGACCCAGAGGGATGAGCAGTTCTTC.

The CDR3 nucleotides read TGTGCCAGCAGGCCCGCCGGGACAGGGGTCTCCTACGAGCAGTACTTC. Protein sequence: CASRPAGTGVSYEQYF. The rearrangement joins TRBV25-1 to TRBJ2-7; TRBD1 matches 10 bases. CDR1 MGHDK and CDR2 SYGVNS come from the germline V gene. This CDR3 spans 16 amino acids. Unmatched junction bases numbered 8, after V lost 6 bases and J lost 0 bases.

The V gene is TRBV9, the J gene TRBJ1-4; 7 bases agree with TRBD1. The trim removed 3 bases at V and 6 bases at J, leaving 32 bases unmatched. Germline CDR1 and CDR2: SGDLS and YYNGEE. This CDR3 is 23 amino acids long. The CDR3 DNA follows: TGTGCCAGCAGCGCCTCGACCGATAGAAGAAGGCAGGGGGGCCTGCCCACCTATGAAAAACTGTTTTTT. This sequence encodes CASSASTDRRRQGGLPTYEKLFF.

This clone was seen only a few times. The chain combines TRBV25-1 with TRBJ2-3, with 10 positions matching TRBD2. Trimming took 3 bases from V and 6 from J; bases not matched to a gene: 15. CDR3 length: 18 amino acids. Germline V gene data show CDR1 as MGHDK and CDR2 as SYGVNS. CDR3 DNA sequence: TGTGCCAGCAGTGACCTCCTCGGACTAGCGGAGCTAGTGGATACGCAGTATTTT. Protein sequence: CASSDLLGLAELVDTQYF.

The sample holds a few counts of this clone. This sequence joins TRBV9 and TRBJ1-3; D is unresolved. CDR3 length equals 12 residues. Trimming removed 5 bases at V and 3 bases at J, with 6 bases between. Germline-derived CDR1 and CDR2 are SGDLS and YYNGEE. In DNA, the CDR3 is TGTGCCAGCAGTCGTTTTGGAAACACCATATATTTT. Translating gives CASSRFGNTIYF.

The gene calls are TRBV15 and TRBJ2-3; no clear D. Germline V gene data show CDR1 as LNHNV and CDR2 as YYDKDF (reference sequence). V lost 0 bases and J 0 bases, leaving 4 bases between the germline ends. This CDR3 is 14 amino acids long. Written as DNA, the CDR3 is TGTGCCACCAGCAGAGACCCGAGCACAGATACGCAGTATTTT. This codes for CATSRDPSTDTQYF.

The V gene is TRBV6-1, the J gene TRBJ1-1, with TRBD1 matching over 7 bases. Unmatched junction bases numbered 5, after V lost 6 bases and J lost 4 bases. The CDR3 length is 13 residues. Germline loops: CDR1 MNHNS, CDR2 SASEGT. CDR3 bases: TGTGCCAGCAGGACAGGGTTGGCCACTGAAGCTTTCTTT. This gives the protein CASRTGLATEAFF.

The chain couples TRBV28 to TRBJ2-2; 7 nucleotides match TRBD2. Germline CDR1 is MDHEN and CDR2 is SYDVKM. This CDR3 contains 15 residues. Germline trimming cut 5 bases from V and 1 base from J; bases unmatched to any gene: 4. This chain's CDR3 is CASSILARNTGELFF. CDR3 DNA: TGTGCCAGCAGTATACTAGCGCGGAACACCGGGGAGCTGTTTTTT.

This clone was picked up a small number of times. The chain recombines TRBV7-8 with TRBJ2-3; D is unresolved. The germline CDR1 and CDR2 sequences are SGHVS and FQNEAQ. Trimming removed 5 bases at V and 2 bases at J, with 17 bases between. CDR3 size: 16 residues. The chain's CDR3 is CASSQERRVDTDTQYF. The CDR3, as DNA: TGTGCCAGCAGCCAAGAGCGTCGGGTAGACACAGATACGCAGTATTTT.

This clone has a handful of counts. The CDR3 loop reads CASSLAPANTGELFF. The CDR3 region has the DNA TGTGCCAGCAGCTTAGCCCCAGCGAACACCGGGGAGCTGTTTTTT. The chain joins TRBV7-2 to TRBJ2-2, with no clear D. This CDR3 has 15 residues. Trimming removed 0 bases from V and 0 bases from J, with 5 bases in between. The germline V gene has CDR1 SGHTA and CDR2 FQGNSA.

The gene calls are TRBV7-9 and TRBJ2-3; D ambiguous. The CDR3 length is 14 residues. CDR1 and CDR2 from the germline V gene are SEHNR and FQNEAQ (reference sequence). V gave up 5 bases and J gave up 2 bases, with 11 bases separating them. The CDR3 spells CASSPSRTTDTQYF. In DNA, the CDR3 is TGTGCCAGCAGCCCTTCCCGAACCACAGATACGCAGTATTTT.

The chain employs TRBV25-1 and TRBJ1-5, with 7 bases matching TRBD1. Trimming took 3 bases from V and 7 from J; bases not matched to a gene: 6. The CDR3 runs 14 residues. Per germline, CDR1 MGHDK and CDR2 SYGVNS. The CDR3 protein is CASSETGFGQPQHF. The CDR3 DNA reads TGTGCCAGCAGTGAGACAGGGTTTGGACAGCCCCAGCATTTT.

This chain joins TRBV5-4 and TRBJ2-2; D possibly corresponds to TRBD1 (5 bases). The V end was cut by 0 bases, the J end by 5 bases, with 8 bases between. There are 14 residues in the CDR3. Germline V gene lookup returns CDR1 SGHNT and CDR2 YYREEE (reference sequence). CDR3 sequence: CASSLETATGELFF. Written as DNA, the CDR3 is TGTGCCAGCAGCTTGGAGACAGCGACCGGGGAGCTGTTTTTT.

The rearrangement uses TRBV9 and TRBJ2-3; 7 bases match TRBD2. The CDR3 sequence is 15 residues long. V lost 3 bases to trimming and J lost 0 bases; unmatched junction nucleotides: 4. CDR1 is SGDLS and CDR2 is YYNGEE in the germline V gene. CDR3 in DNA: TGTGCCAGCAGCGCCCAGACTAGCAGCACAGATACGCAGTATTTT. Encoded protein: CASSAQTSSTDTQYF.

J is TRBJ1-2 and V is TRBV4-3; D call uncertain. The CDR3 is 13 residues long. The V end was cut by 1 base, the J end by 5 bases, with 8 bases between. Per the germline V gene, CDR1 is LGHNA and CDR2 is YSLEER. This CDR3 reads CASSQAGSYGYTF. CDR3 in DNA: TGCGCCAGCAGCCAAGCTGGGTCGTATGGCTACACCTTC.

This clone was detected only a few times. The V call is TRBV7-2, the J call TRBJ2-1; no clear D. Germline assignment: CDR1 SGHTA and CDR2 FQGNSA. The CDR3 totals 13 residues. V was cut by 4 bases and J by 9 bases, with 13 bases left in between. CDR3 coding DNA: TGTGCCAGCAGCTCCGCCCTGCTGGGTGAGCAGTTCTTC. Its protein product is CASSSALLGEQFF.

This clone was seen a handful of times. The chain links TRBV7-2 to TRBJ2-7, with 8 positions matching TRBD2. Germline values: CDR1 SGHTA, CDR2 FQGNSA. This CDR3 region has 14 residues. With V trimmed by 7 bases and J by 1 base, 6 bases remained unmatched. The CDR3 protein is CASKVAGTSYEQYF. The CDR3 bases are TGTGCCAGCAAGGTAGCGGGGACATCCTACGAGCAGTACTTC.